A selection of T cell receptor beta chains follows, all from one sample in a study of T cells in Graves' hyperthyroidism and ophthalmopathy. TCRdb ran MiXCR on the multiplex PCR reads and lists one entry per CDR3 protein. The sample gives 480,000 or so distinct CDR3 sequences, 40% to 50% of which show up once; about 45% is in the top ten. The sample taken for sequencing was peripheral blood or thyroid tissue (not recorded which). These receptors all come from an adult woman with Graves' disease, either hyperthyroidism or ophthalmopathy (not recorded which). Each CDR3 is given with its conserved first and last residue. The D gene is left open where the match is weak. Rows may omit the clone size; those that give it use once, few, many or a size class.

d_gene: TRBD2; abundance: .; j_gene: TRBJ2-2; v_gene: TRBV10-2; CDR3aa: CANRATSGRARWVTGELFF; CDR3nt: TGCGCCAACAGGGCGACTAGCGGGAGGGCGCGCTGGGTCACCGGGGAGCTGTTTTTT
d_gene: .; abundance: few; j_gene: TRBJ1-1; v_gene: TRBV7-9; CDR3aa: CASSLSSRGNTEAFF; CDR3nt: TGTGCCAGCAGCTTATCCTCACGAGGGAACACTGAAGCTTTCTTT
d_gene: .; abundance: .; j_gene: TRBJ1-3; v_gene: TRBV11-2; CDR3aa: CASSPLRDSGNTIYF; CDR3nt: TGTGCCAGCTCACCACTCAGGGATTCTGGAAACACCATATATTTT
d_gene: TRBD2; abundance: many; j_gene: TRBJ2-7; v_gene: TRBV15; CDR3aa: CATSIDLSGSYEQYF; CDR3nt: TGTGCCACCAGCATAGACCTTAGCGGGAGCTACGAGCAGTACTTC
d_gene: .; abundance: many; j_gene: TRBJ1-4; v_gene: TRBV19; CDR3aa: CASSSTQERTTNEKLFF; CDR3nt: TGTGCCAGTAGTTCAACACAGGAAAGGACTACTAATGAAAAACTGTTTTTT
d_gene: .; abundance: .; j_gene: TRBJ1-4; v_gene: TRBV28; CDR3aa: CASSFGGYSNEKLFF; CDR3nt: TGTGCCAGCAGTTTCGGAGGGTACTCCAATGAAAAACTGTTTTTT
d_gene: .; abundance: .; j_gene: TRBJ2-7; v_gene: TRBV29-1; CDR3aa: CSVTASSYNEQYF; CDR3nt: TGCAGCGTAACGGCTAGCTCCTACAATGAGCAGTACTTC
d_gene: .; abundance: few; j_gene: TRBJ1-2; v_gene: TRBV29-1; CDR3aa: CSVDSGFYGYTF; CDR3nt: TGCAGCGTTGATTCCGGCTTCTATGGCTACACCTTC
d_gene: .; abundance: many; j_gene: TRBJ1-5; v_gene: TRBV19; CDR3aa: CASRSRDQPQHF; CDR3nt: TGTGCCAGTAGATCTAGGGACCAGCCCCAGCATTTT
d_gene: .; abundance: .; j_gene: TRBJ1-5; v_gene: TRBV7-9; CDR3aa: CASSLSRGPQHF; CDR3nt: TGTGCCAGCAGCTTAAGTAGGGGGCCCCAGCATTTT
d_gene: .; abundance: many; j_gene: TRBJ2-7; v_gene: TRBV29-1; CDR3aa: CSVGTAQSSYEQYF; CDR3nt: TGCAGCGTCGGGACGGCTCAGAGCTCCTACGAGCAGTACTTC